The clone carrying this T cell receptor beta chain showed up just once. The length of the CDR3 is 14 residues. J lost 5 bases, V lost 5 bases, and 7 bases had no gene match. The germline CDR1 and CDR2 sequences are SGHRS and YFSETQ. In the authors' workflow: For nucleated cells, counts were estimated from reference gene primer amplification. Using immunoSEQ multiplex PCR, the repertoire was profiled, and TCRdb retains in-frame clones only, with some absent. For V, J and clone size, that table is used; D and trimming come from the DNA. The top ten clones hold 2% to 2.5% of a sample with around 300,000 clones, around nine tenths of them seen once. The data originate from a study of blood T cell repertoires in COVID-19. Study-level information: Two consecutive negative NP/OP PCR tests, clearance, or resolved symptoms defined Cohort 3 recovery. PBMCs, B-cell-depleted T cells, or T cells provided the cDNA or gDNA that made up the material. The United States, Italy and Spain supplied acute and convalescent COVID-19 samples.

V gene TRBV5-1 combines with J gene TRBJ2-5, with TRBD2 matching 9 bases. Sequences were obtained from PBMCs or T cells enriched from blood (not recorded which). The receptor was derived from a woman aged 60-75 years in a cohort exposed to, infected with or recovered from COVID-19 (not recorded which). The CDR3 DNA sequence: TGCGCCAGCAGGCGGGAGGGCCCGGGGGAGACCCAGTACTTC. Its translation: CASRREGPGETQYF.